This T cell receptor beta chain was sequenced in a study of T cells in Graves' hyperthyroidism and ophthalmopathy. V was cut by 0 bases and J by 4 bases, with 6 bases left in between. The germline CDR1 and CDR2 sequences are SEHNR and FQNEAQ (reference sequence). The CDR3 sequence is 13 residues long. Authors of the study amplified TCR beta CDR3 regions from RNA transcripts. TCR CDR3 underwent first-round RT-PCR with the HTBI primer set. TCRdb passed the multiplex PCR reads through MiXCR, listing each CDR3 protein once. Seen here are about 210,000 distinct CDR3 sequences, 17% observed once, and the top ten hold approximately 46%. This clonotype appeared many times.

This rearrangement joins TRBV7-9 to TRBJ1-1; D gene unclear. The sequence derives from a man aged 50-59 years with Graves' hyperthyroidism. The sequencing sample was made of blood. CDR3 in DNA: TGTGCCAGCAGCTTAGCCATAGGCACTGAAGCTTTCTTT. Amino acids: CASSLAIGTEAFF. Combining the CDR3 with reference TRBV7-9 and TRBJ1-1 gives the whole variable domain DTGVSQNPRHKITKRGQNVTFRCDPISEHNRLYWYRQTLGQGPEFLTYFQNEAQLEKSRLLSDRFSAERPKGSFSTLEIQRTEQGDSAMYLCASSLAIGTEAFFGQGTRLTVV.